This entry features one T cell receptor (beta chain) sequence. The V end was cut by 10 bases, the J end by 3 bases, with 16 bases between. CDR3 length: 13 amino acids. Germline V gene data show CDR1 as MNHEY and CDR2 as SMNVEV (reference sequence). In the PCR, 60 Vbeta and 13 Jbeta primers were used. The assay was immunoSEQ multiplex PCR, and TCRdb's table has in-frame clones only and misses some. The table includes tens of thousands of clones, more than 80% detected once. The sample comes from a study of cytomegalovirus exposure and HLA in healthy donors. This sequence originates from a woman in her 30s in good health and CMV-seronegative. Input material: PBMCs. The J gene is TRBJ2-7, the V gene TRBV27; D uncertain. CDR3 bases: TGTGCCATTCTGGAGTATCTCTACTACGAGCAGTACTTC. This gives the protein CAILEYLYYEQYF.